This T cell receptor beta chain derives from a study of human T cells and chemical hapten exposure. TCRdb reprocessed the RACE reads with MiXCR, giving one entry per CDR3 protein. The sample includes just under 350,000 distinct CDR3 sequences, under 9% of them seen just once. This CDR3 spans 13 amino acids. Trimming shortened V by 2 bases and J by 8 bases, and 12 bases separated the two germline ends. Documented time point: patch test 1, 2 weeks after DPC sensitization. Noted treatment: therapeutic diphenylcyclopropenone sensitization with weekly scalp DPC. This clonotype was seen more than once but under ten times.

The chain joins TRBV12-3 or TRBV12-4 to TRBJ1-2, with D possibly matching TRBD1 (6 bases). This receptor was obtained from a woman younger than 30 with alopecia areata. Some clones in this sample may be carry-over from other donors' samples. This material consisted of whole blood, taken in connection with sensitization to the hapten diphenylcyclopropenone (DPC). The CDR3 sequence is CASSLMGAGGYTF. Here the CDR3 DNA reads TGTGCCAGCAGTTTAATGGGGGCGGGAGGCTACACCTTC.